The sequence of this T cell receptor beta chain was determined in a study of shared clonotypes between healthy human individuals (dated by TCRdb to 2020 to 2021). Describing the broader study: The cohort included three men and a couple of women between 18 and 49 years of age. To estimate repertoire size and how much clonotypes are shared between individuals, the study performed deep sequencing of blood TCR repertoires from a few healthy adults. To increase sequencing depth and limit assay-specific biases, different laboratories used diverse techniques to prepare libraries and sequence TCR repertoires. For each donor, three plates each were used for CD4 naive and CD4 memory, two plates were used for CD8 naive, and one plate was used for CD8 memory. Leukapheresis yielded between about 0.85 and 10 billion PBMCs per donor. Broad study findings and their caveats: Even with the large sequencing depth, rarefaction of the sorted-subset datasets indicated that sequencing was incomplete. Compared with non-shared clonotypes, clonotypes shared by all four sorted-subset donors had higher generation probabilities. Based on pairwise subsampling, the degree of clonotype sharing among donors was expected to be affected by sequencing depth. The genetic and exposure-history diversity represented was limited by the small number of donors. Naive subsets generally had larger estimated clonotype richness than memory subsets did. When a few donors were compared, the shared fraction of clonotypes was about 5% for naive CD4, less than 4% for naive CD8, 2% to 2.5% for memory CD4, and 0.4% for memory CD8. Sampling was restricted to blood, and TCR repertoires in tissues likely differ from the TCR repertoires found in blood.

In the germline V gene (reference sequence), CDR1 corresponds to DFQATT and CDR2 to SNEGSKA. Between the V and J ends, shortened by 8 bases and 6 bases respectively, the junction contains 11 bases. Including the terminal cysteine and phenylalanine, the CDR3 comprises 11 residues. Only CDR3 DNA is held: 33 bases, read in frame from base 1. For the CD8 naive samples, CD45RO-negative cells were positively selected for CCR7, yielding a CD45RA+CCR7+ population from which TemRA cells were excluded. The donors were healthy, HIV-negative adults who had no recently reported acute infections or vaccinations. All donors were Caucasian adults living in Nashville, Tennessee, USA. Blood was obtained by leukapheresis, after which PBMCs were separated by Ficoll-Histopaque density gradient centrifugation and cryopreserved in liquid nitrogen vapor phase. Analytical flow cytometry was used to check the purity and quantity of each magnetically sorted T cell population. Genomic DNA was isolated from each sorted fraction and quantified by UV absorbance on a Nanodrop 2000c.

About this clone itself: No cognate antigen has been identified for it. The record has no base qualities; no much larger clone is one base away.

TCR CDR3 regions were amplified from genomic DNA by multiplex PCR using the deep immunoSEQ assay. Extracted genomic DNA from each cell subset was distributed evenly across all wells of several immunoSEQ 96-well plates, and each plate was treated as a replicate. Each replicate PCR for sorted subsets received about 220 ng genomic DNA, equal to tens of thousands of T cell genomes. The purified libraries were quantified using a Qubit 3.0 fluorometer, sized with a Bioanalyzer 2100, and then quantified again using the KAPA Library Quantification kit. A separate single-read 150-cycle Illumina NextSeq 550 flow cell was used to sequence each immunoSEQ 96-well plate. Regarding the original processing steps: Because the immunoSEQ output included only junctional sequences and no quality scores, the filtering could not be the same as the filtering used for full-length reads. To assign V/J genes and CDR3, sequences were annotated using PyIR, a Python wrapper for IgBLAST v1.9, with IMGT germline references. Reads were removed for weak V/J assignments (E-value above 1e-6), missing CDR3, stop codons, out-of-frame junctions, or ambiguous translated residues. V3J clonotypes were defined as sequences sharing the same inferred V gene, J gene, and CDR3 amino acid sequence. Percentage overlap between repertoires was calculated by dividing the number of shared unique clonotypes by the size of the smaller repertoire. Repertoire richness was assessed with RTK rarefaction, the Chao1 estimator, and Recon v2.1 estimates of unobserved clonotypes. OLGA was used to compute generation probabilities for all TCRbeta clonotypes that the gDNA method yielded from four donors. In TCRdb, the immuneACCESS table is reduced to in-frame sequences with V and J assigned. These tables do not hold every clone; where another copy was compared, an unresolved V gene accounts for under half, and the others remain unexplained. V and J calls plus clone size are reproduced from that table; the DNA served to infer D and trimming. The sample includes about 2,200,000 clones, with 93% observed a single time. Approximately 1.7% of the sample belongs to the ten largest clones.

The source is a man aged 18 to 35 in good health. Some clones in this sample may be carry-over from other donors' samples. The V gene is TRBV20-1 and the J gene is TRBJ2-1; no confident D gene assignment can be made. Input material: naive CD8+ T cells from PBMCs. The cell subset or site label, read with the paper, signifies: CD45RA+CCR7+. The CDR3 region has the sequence CSSIITNEQFF. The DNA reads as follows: TGCAGTTCTATCATAACCAATGAGCAGTTCTTC.